These 12 T cell receptor beta chains were sequenced from one sample in a study of a mutant IDH1 vaccine in newly diagnosed glioma. What these receptors recognize is not known. Assay: immunoSEQ multiplex PCR; the TCRdb copy retains only in-frame clones and omits some. In the table there are 20,000 to 30,000 clones, approximately 87% of which are singletons. Time point specified: week 35, safety follow-up. Each vaccine dose was 300 ug of mutant IDH1 20-mer peptide, with topical imiquimod. The sequencing used PBMCs, collected from a glioma patient whose treatment included an IDH1 peptide vaccine. These receptors were collected from a man aged 25 to 40 with glioma.

The chain has TRBV6-1 and TRBJ1-2; the D gene is possibly TRBD1 (6 bases). Germline assignment: CDR1 MNHNS and CDR2 SASEGT. V lost 1 base and J lost 7, with 25 bases in between. The CDR3 length is 18 residues. DNA of the CDR3: TGTGCCAGCAGTGAAGGTTTTGGAGGGGGGATATTTTCTCCTGGCTACACCTTC. As protein: CASSEGFGGGIFSPGYTF.

This CDR3 is CASGAGSSNTGELFF. Written as DNA, the CDR3 is TGTGCCAGTGGGGCGGGGTCTTCGAACACCGGGGAGCTGTTTTTT. This chain uses TRBV6-5 with TRBJ2-2, with D perhaps matching TRBD2 (6 bases). Germline V gene lookup returns CDR1 MNHEY and CDR2 SVGAGI. Trimming took off 9 bases at V and 0 bases at J, with 14 bases between the two ends. The length of the CDR3 is 15 residues.

In its sample, this clone was seen once. The chain is built from TRBV25-1 and TRBJ2-1, with no clear D. Germline lookup yields CDR1 MGHDK and CDR2 SYGVNS. This CDR3 has 15 amino acids. Trimming shortened V by 6 bases and J by 0 bases, and 12 bases separated the two germline ends. This chain's CDR3 is CASSLPGRSYNEQFF. CDR3 nucleotide sequence: TGTGCCAGCAGCCTCCCAGGCCGCTCCTACAATGAGCAGTTCTTC.

The chain links TRBV5-4 to TRBJ2-7, with TRBD1 identical over 7 bases. The junction had 7 bases not matched to a gene; V was cut back by 4 bases and J by 0 bases. Germline assignment: CDR1 SGHNT and CDR2 YYREEE (reference sequence). The CDR3 contains 15 residues. DNA for the CDR3: TGTGCCAGCAGCCAGGGGGTCGCAAACTCCTACGAGCAGTACTTC. As protein: CASSQGVANSYEQYF.

The V and J genes are TRBV6-5 and TRBJ2-2; D is undetermined. Germline V gene lookup returns CDR1 MNHEY and CDR2 SVGAGI. V was pared by 3 bases and J by 6 bases, with 2 bases between. This CDR3 has 11 amino acids. The CDR3 reads CASSYAGELFF. The CDR3 nucleotides read TGTGCCAGCAGTTATGCCGGGGAGCTGTTTTTT.

This chain joins TRBV15 and TRBJ1-5; D unresolved. Germline V gene data show CDR1 as LNHNV and CDR2 as YYDKDF (reference sequence). V was pared by 11 bases and J by 0 bases, with 14 bases between. The CDR3 has 14 amino acids. The CDR3 coding sequence is TGTGCCGTGGGAGTACCCTATAGCAATCAGCCCCAGCATTTT. Encoded protein: CAVGVPYSNQPQHF.

This chain connects TRBV6-6 to TRBJ1-4; D gene uncertain. V lost 4 bases and J 1 base, leaving 10 bases between the germline ends. Germline V gene sequence: CDR1 MNHNY, CDR2 SVGAGI (reference sequence). The CDR3 totals 15 residues. CDR3 sequence (DNA): TGTGCCAGCAGTTCTGAACGTGTAACTAATGAAAAACTGTTTTTT. This encodes CASSSERVTNEKLFF.

The chain carries TRBV9 and TRBJ2-1, with 8 positions matching TRBD2. Germline V lookup: CDR1 SGDLS, CDR2 YYNGEE. V shed 1 base, J shed 3 bases, and the junction held 24 bases outside the gene matches. This CDR3 comprises 22 residues. DNA for the CDR3: TGTGCCAGCAGCGTACCCCCCCCGGGGGCGGGGGGCCCCGGCGGCATCTACAATGAGCAGTTCTTC. Protein product: CASSVPPPGAGGPGGIYNEQFF.

The chain recombines TRBV18 with TRBJ1-2; a possible D gene is TRBD1 (5 bases). Germline V gene sequence: CDR1 KGHSH, CDR2 LQKENI. The CDR3 has 15 amino acids. V lost 1 base and J lost 7, with 16 bases in between. The CDR3 spells CASSPQYQGDSGYTF. CDR3 in DNA: TGTGCCAGCTCACCACAATATCAAGGGGATTCTGGCTACACCTTC.

V usage is TRBV7-2 and J usage is TRBJ1-3, with D unclear. Trimming shortened V by 1 base and J by 0 bases, and 10 bases separated the two germline ends. CDR3 length equals 16 residues. The V gene's germline CDR1 is SGHTA and CDR2 FQGNSA. CDR3 coding DNA: TGTGCCAGCAGCTTAGGGGCAAGTTCCTCTGGAAACACCATATATTTT. Translated: CASSLGASSSGNTIYF.

The chain carries TRBV5-1 and TRBJ1-2, with unresolved D. V was trimmed by 2 bases and J by 4 bases, leaving 15 bases between them. CDR3 length equals 15 residues. Germline lookup yields CDR1 SGHRS and CDR2 YFSETQ. In DNA, the CDR3 is TGCGCCAGCAGCTTAGACAACCCCCTAATCTATGGCTACACCTTC. Its translation is CASSLDNPLIYGYTF. Using reference TRBV5-1 and TRBJ1-2 for the parts outside the CDR3, the full variable domain is KAGVTQTPRYLIKTRGQQVTLSCSPISGHRSVSWYQQTPGQGLQFLFEYFSETQRNKGNFPGRFSGRQFSNSRSEMNVSTLELGDSALYLCASSLDNPLIYGYTFGSGTRLTVV.

This clone occurred once. The chain combines TRBV10-3 with TRBJ2-6; D perhaps matches TRBD1 (5 bases). In germline, CDR1 is ENHRY, CDR2 SYGVKD. The CDR3 length is 16 residues. V was shortened by 8 bases and J by 0 bases, with 14 bases between the two germline ends. In DNA form, the CDR3 reads TGTGCCATCGGGGCAGGGCTTAGCTCTGGGGCCAACGTCCTGACTTTC. Translated: CAIGAGLSSGANVLTF.